The source of this TCR beta chain is a study of regulatory T cells in long-lasting Graves disease. Concerning this clonotype: The antigen is unknown.

General study results and limits: New patients shared 750 to 1,000 public clonotypes, fewer than the roughly 2,500 shared by persistent patients.

Time point reported: newly diagnosed GD, antithyroid drugs for less than 3 months. Researchers made the TCR library from RNA that was extracted from PBMCs. Through Arm-PCR of CDR3 regions and iRepertoire HTBI primers, TCR beta libraries were built. TCRdb passed the multiplex PCR reads through MiXCR, listing each CDR3 protein once. This sample yields hundreds of thousands of distinct CDR3 sequences, of which over 14% are seen a single time; about 7.6% belongs to the top ten. These same data were also listed under a study on T cells in Graves' hyperthyroidism and ophthalmopathy. From that second work: HTBI primers were employed in a first-round RT-PCR of the TCR CDR3.

The clonotype originates from a middle-aged woman with Graves disease. The sequenced sample was peripheral blood mononuclear cells (PBMCs), obtained at new diagnosis, from a patient treated with antithyroid drugs.

CDR3 coding DNA: TGTGCCAGCAGTTCTCCTCCGCGGGACTTCGCCCCTTACGAGCAGTACTTC. It translates to CASSSPPRDFAPYEQYF. The chain links TRBV27 to TRBJ2-3; TRBD2 might be the D (6 bases). TRBJ2-7 explains the end of the DNA better; the J call may be wrong. Germline loops: CDR1 MNHEY, CDR2 SMNVEV (reference sequence). The CDR3 is made up of 17 amino acids.